These 15 T cell receptor beta chains originate from one sample sequenced in a study of read filtering for tumor transcriptome and immune sequencing. From approximately 430 ng of RNA, a library with molecular barcoded alpha/delta and beta/gamma adaptors was made. TCRdb analysed the reads with MiXCR anew, one entry per CDR3 protein. The sample consists of about 62,000 distinct CDR3 sequences, approximately 18% of them appearing once. Sequences were obtained from a population of CD138-negative cells sorted from bone marrow. These receptors all come from a donor at least 40 years old with multiple myeloma.

This clonotype was observed many times. This chain connects TRBV27 to TRBJ2-7; TRBD2 matches 7 bases. Germline loops: CDR1 MNHEY, CDR2 SMNVEV (reference sequence). The CDR3 covers 18 residues. V trimming: 7 bases; J trimming: 3 bases; junction bases outside the gene matches: 21. The CDR3 region is CASIKTLLSGADVYEQYF. As DNA, the CDR3 is TGTGCCAGCATCAAGACCCTCCTGAGCGGGGCTGACGTCTACGAGCAGTACTTC.

Details on this clonotype: A far larger clone is only one base removed, so a read error is likely. The rearrangement joins TRBV12-3 or TRBV12-4 to TRBJ1-1, with a tentative D call TRBD1 (6 bases). The CDR3 is made up of 13 amino acids. Trimming pared 8 bases from V and 4 bases from J, leaving 14 bases between. The CDR3 loop reads CASWDGGGTEAFF. The CDR3, as DNA: TGTGCCAGCTGGGATGGGGGCGGCACTGAAGCTTTCTTT.

In regard to this clonotype: Possible read error: a much larger clone is one base away. The chain uses TRBV19 and TRBJ1-6, with TRBD1 as a possible D gene (6 bases). V lost 8 bases, J lost 9 bases, and 17 bases lay in between. CDR3 length: 14 amino acids. The V gene's germline CDR1 is LNHDA and CDR2 SQIVND (reference sequence). As DNA, the CDR3 is TGTGCCAGTGAAGACGGGACATGGGGTTCACCCCTCCACTTT. Protein product: CASEDGTWGSPLHF.

The rearrangement joins TRBV19 to TRBJ2-1; D gene unclear. Per the germline V gene, CDR1 is LNHDA and CDR2 is SQIVND (reference sequence). CDR3 length equals 17 residues. V lost 4 bases and J 5 bases, leaving 21 bases between the germline ends. CDR3 sequence: CASSTPRLTDNDNEQFF. In DNA form, the CDR3 reads TGTGCCAGTAGTACGCCCCGCCTAACGGATAATGACAATGAGCAGTTCTTC.

The table lists this clonotype with a few counts. CDR3 protein: CASSYPWGDPSTEAFF. As DNA, the CDR3 is TGTGCCAGCAGTTACCCCTGGGGGGATCCAAGTACTGAAGCTTTCTTT. The chain employs TRBV6-6 and TRBJ1-1; D might be TRBD1 (5 bases). CDR3 length: 16 amino acids. V was trimmed by 2 bases and J by 5 bases, leaving 18 bases between them. Per the germline V gene, CDR1 is MNHNY and CDR2 is SVGAGI (reference sequence).

The chain links TRBV6-1 to TRBJ2-3; 7 nucleotides line up with TRBD1. Germline V gives CDR1 MNHNS, CDR2 SASEGT. V was clipped by 3 bases and J by 6 bases; unmatched bases: 12. This CDR3 is built from 16 residues. Here the CDR3 reads CASSERPGQSMDTQYF. CDR3 coding DNA: TGTGCCAGCAGTGAGCGTCCGGGACAGAGTATGGATACGCAGTATTTT.

This clonotype was picked up many times. The junction does not match germline at one end; this may be a read error. This chain joins TRBV5-1 and TRBJ1-1, with 7 bases that match TRBD1. This CDR3 has 15 amino acids. CDR1 and CDR2 from the germline V gene are SGHRS and YFSETQ. The CDR3 sequence: CASSWGTAVNTEVFF. Written as DNA, the CDR3 is TGCGCCAGCAGCTGGGGGACAGCCGTGAACACTGAAGTTTTCTTT.

This clonotype was recorded many times. For the CDR3, the DNA is TGTGCCTGGAGCCCTCCCGGACAGTACGAGCAGTACTTC. Protein: CAWSPPGQYEQYF. The chain uses TRBV30 and TRBJ2-7, with D possibly matching TRBD1 (6 bases). V lost 3 bases and J 4 bases, leaving 13 bases between the germline ends. This CDR3 comprises 13 residues. Germline V gene sequence: CDR1 GTSNPN, CDR2 SVGIG (reference sequence).

This clonotype came up many times. V gene TRBV5-6 combines with J gene TRBJ2-7, with 7 bases identical to TRBD2. V lost 0 bases and J lost 3; bases outside the gene matches: 6. The CDR3 length is 15 residues. Germline V gene lookup returns CDR1 SGHDT and CDR2 YYEEEE. In nucleotides, the CDR3 is TGTGCCAGCAGCTTGGAACCGGGAGGAAGCTACGAGCAGTACTTC. This translates into CASSLEPGGSYEQYF.

This clonotype was counted at least ten times. V gene TRBV5-1 combines with J gene TRBJ2-1; D is possibly TRBD1 or TRBD2 (5 bases each). CDR1 SGHRS and CDR2 YFSETQ come from the germline V gene. The CDR3 runs 12 residues. Trimming took off 4 bases at V and 9 bases at J, with 11 bases between the two ends. CDR3 sequence reads: CASSGTALEQFF. In DNA form, the CDR3 reads TGCGCCAGCAGCGGGACGGCACTTGAGCAGTTCTTC.

This clonotype appeared many times. The V and J genes are TRBV11-3 and TRBJ2-2, with a tentative D call TRBD1 (6 bases). The CDR3 is 15 residues long. The V and J ends lost 5 bases and 2 bases respectively, with 12 bases between them. Germline lookup yields CDR1 SGHNT and CDR2 YENEEA. DNA of the CDR3: TGTGCCAGCAGCCCACTCAGGGGAAACACCGGGGAGCTGTTTTTT. Its translation: CASSPLRGNTGELFF.

This clonotype was observed many times. The genes are TRBV7-9 and TRBJ2-4; no clear D gene. Between the trimmed V and J ends, which lost 4 bases and 1 base, there was a span of 8 bases. The CDR3 runs 14 residues. Per germline, CDR1 SEHNR and CDR2 FQNEAQ (reference sequence). CDR3 bases: TGTGCCAGCAGCTCGGGCCAGGCCAAAAACATTCAGTACTTC. Protein product: CASSSGQAKNIQYF.

This clonotype was counted ten times or more. V gene TRBV20-1 combines with J gene TRBJ2-1, with TRBD2 matching over 9 bases. The V and J ends lost 0 bases and 2 bases, in that order; junction bases with no gene match: 5. Germline CDR1 DFQATT, CDR2 SNEGSKA (reference sequence). The CDR3 covers 16 residues. The chain's CDR3 is CSARDRGTSTYNEQFF. CDR3 DNA sequence: TGCAGTGCTAGAGATCGGGGGACTAGCACCTACAATGAGCAGTTCTTC.

This clonotype was counted many times. A read error may explain this, as a much larger clone is one base away. The V call is TRBV23-1, the J call TRBJ1-4; the D is unclear. TRBV23-1 is an ORF for which the function is uncertain. The CDR3 length is 18 residues. The CDR3 spells CASTAKAPVHPANEKPFF. CDR3 DNA: TGCGCCAGCACCGCCAAAGCCCCCGTACACCCCGCAAATGAAAAACCGTTTTTT.

There are many counts of this clonotype. This chain uses TRBV2 with TRBJ2-1; 9 nucleotides align to TRBD2. CDR1 and CDR2 from the germline V gene are SNHLY and FYNNEI. This CDR3 is 15 amino acids long. V lost 2 bases, J lost 8 bases, and 7 bases stayed unmatched. The CDR3 loop is CASSELAGGMDEQFF. The CDR3 DNA sequence: TGTGCCAGCAGTGAATTGGCGGGGGGGATGGATGAGCAGTTCTTC.